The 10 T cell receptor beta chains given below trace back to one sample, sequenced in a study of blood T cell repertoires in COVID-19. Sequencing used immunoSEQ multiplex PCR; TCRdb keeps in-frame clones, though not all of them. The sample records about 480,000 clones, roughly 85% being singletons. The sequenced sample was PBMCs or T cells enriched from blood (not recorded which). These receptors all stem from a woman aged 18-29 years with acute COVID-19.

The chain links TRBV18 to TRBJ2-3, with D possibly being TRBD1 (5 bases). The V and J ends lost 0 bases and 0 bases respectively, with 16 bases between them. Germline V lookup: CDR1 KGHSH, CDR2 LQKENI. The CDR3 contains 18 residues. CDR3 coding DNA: TGTGCCAGCTCACCACCCCATCTGCAGGGCACTAGCACAGATACGCAGTATTTT. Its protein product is CASSPPHLQGTSTDTQYF.

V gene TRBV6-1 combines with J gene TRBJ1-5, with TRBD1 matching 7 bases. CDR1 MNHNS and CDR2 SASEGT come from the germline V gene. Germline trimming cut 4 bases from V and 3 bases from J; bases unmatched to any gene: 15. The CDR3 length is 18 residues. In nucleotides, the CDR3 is TGTGCCAGCAGTGGAACCCCCCGGCAGGGGGTCTCCAATCAGCCCCAGCATTTT. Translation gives CASSGTPRQGVSNQPQHF.

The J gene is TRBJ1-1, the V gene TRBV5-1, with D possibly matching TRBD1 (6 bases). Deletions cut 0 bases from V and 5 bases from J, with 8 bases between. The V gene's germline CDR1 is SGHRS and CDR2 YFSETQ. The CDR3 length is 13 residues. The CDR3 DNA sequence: TGCGCCAGCAGCTTGGATCAGGGGACTGAAGCTTTCTTT. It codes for CASSLDQGTEAFF.

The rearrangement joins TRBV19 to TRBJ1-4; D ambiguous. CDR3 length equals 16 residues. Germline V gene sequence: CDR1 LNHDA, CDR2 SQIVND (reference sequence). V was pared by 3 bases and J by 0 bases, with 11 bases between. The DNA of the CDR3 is TGTGCCAGTAGTATCGATCGGGTCGCAACTAATGAAAAACTGTTTTTT. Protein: CASSIDRVATNEKLFF.

The CDR3 coding sequence is TGTGCCAGCAGTTTAACTAGAACCCACCAAAATGAGCAGTTCTTC. Translation: CASSLTRTHQNEQFF. The gene calls are TRBV27 and TRBJ2-1, with a tentative D call TRBD2 (5 bases). The V end lost 2 bases, the J end lost 7 bases, and 15 bases lay between the germline ends. The germline gives CDR1 MNHEY, CDR2 SMNVEV (reference sequence). The CDR3 has 15 amino acids.

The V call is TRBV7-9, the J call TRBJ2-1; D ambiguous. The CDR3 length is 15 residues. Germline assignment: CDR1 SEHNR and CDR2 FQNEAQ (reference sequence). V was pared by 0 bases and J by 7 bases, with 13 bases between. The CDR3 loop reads CASSLALSLVNEQFF. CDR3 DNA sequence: TGTGCCAGCAGCTTAGCGCTAAGTCTAGTGAATGAGCAGTTCTTC.

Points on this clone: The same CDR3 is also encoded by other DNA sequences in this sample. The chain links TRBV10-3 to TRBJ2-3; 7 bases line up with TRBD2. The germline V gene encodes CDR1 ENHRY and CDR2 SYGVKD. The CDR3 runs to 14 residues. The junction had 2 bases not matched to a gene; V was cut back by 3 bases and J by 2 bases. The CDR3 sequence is CAISDGGFTDTQYF. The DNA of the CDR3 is TGTGCCATCAGTGACGGGGGGTTCACAGATACGCAGTATTTT.

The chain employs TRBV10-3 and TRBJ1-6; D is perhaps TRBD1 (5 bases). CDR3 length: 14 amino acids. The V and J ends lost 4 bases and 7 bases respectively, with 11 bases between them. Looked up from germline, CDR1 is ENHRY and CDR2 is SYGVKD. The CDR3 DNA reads TGTGCCATCAGTGCGACGGACAAAAATTCACCCCTCCACTTT. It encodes CAISATDKNSPLHF.

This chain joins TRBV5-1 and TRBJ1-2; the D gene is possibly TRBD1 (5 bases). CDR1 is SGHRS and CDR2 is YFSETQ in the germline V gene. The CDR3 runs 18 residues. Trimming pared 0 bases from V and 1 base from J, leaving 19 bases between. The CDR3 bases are TGCGCCAGCAGCTTGGCCAAAGTTGGGGGGACCTTTAACTATGGCTACACCTTC. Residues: CASSLAKVGGTFNYGYTF.

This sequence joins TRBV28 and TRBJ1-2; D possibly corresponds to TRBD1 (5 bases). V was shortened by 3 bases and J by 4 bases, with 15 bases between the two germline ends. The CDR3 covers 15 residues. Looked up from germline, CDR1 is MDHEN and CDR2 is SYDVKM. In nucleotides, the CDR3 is TGTGCCAGCAGTTTGTCGGGAGGGGTGTCCTATGGCTACACCTTC. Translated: CASSLSGGVSYGYTF.